This T cell receptor (beta chain) came from a study of T cell responses to AZD1222 COVID-19 vaccine. TCRdb keeps only in-frame clones here, not all; method: immunoSEQ multiplex PCR. The sample holds tens of thousands of clones, under 95% seen once. The CDR3 has 14 residues. Germline V CDR1 and CDR2: SGHAT, FQNNGV. V shed 5 bases, J shed 0 bases, and the junction held 4 bases outside the gene matches. This receptor was identified in an adult in good health. This specimen consisted of peripheral blood, obtained on day 0 of AZD1222 vaccination. J is TRBJ2-7 and V is TRBV11-2, with TRBD1 identical over 7 bases. DNA for the CDR3: TGTGCCAGCAGCCCCCGGGACAGCTCCTACGAGCAGTACTTC. Translating it yields CASSPRDSSYEQYF.